Listed below are T cell receptor beta chains from one sample, sequenced in a study of technical replicates of blood from a few donors. The assay was immunoSEQ multiplex PCR, and TCRdb's table has in-frame clones only and misses some. The repertoire holds 64,000 or so clones, with approximately 86% as singletons. What was sequenced was PBMCs. The receptors were gathered from a human donor in good health. Some clones in this sample may be carry-over from other donors' samples. CDR3s include the opening cysteine and the closing phenylalanine or tryptophan. D genes are given only for firm matches. Some rows mark clone size as missing; the rest say once, few, many or name a class of expanded clone.

clone size,D gene,J gene,V gene,CDR3 DNA,CDR3 protein
few,.,TRBJ2-7,TRBV30,TGTGCCTGGAGGGGCAAGGGGGTCTACGAGCAGTACTTC,CAWRGKGVYEQYF
.,TRBD2,TRBJ2-3,TRBV11-3,TGTGCCAGCAGCTTACGGGGGGGGGCCTCAGATACGCAGTATTTT,CASSLRGGASDTQYF
.,TRBD1,TRBJ2-1,TRBV7-9,TGTGCCAGCAGCCTCCGGACAGGGGGCCACGATGAGCAGTTCTTC,CASSLRTGGHDEQFF
.,TRBD2,TRBJ2-3,TRBV6-6,TGTGCCAGCCGTAGCGGGGGGACCACAGATACGCAGTATTTT,CASRSGGTTDTQYF
.,.,TRBJ2-1,TRBV5-1,TGCGCCAGCAGCTTGTCTAATTACAATGAGCAGTTCTTC,CASSLSNYNEQFF
.,.,TRBJ2-7,TRBV21-1,TGTGCCAGCAGCTCTTCGACAGGGACTCTCTACGAGCAGTACTTC,CASSSSTGTLYEQYF
once,.,TRBJ2-1,TRBV18,TGTGCCAGCTCTGCTAGCTCCTCCTCCTACAATGAGCAGTTCTTC,CASSASSSSYNEQFF
few,TRBD2,TRBJ2-2,TRBV2,TGTGCCAGCAGTGAGGGAATAGCGGGTGGGGAGCTGTTTTTT,CASSEGIAGGELFF
.,TRBD2,TRBJ2-7,TRBV18,TGTGCCAGCTCACCAAAGGCGGGAGATTGGTACGAGCAGTACTTC,CASSPKAGDWYEQYF
few,.,TRBJ2-2,TRBV6-4,TGTGCCAGCAGTGACCTCGGCACCGGGGAGCTGTTTTTT,CASSDLGTGELFF
few,TRBD1,TRBJ2-5,TRBV15,TGTGCCACCAGCAGAGGGACAGGGGAAGAGACCCAGTACTTC,CATSRGTGEETQYF
.,.,TRBJ1-6,TRBV11-2,TGTGCCAGCAGCTTAGACAGGGGCGGTAATTCACCCCTCCACTTT,CASSLDRGGNSPLHF
.,.,TRBJ1-3,TRBV10-3,TGTGCCACCACGGGTCCCGGCCCGAGCTCAGATTCCCCTGGAAACACCATATATTTT,CATTGPGPSSDSPGNTIYF
.,TRBD1,TRBJ1-1,TRBV6-6,TGTGCCAGCAGTACAGGGGACATGAACACTGAAGCTTTCTTT,CASSTGDMNTEAFF
once,TRBD2,TRBJ2-1,TRBV13,TGTGCCAGCAGCTTAGTGGTCGGTAGCGGGGGGCTCACCAATGAGCAGTTCTTC,CASSLVVGSGGLTNEQFF
.,TRBD1,TRBJ1-4,TRBV7-9,TGTGCCAGCAGCTTAGGAGGGGGCGAGGAAAAACTGTTTTTT,CASSLGGGEEKLFF
.,.,TRBJ2-3,TRBV9,TGTGCCAGCAGCGTATCAGTGGGAGGTTCCACAGATACGCAGTATTTT,CASSVSVGGSTDTQYF
.,TRBD2,TRBJ2-5,TRBV7-2,TGTGCCAGCAGCTTAGTCCTAGCGGGAACAAGGCCTCAAGAGACCCAGTACTTC,CASSLVLAGTRPQETQYF
.,.,TRBJ1-1,TRBV10-3,TGTGCCATCAGCGGGAACACTGAAGCTTTCTTT,CAISGNTEAFF
.,TRBD1,TRBJ2-2,TRBV9,TGTGCCAGCAGCGCAGGACAGGACACCGGGGAGCTGTTTTTT,CASSAGQDTGELFF
few,.,TRBJ1-6,TRBV7-3,TGTGCCAGCAGCTTAACAGGGGATAATTCACCCCTCCACTTT,CASSLTGDNSPLHF
.,TRBD1,TRBJ2-5,TRBV5-8,TGTGCCAGCAGCTTTCGGGACAGGGACCAAGAGACCCAGTACTTC,CASSFRDRDQETQYF
.,.,TRBJ2-7,TRBV18,TGTGCCAGCTCACCCGGACTGAGCTCCTACGAGCAGTACTTC,CASSPGLSSYEQYF
.,.,TRBJ1-1,TRBV5-1,TGCGCCAGCAGCATAAGAGCGTTCAACACTGAAGCTTTCTTT,CASSIRAFNTEAFF
.,.,TRBJ1-6,TRBV6-4,TGTGCCAGCAGTGAGGAGCTTTCACCCCTCCACTTT,CASSEELSPLHF
.,.,TRBJ1-1,TRBV18,TGTGCCAGCTCACCTACGGACGGGGCTGAAGCTTTCTTT,CASSPTDGAEAFF
.,TRBD1,TRBJ2-7,TRBV9,TGTGCCAGCAACCCGGGACAGAGCTCCTACGAGCAGTACTTC,CASNPGQSSYEQYF
.,TRBD1,TRBJ2-7,TRBV18,TGTGCCAGCTCACTCGGACAGGATGTTCCCTACGAGCAGTACTTC,CASSLGQDVPYEQYF
.,TRBD2,TRBJ2-1,TRBV5-4,TGTGCCAGCAGCTCAAGACTAGCCCCAAGGGATGAGCAGTTCTTC,CASSSRLAPRDEQFF
once,.,TRBJ2-2,TRBV25-1,TGTGCCAGCATTCCGGCGGGACTGTGGACCGGGGAGCTGTTTTTT,CASIPAGLWTGELFF
.,.,TRBJ1-2,TRBV4-2,TGTGCCAGCAGCCAAGAGGGCCGGTTCTATGGCTACACCTTC,CASSQEGRFYGYTF
.,.,TRBJ2-2,TRBV21-1,TGTGCCAGCAGCAGAAAGACTAGCGGGAGAAACACCGGGGAGCTGTTTTTT,CASSRKTSGRNTGELFF
.,.,TRBJ2-2,TRBV27,TGTGCCAGCAGTTTAAGTCTATTGAACACCGGGGAGCTGTTTTTT,CASSLSLLNTGELFF
.,.,TRBJ1-1,TRBV7-6,TGTGCCAGCAGCTCCACGGACAAGAACACTGAAGCTTTCTTT,CASSSTDKNTEAFF
.,TRBD1,TRBJ1-2,TRBV29-1,TGCAGCGTTGAAGGACAGGGCTGGGGCTACACCTTC,CSVEGQGWGYTF
.,.,TRBJ1-2,TRBV6-5,TGTGCCAGCAGTCCTGGGGGGGGCCGCGGCTACACCTTC,CASSPGGGRGYTF
.,TRBD2,TRBJ2-7,TRBV25-1,TGTGCCAGCAGTGAAGCTAGCGGGAAATACTACGAGCAGTACTTC,CASSEASGKYYEQYF